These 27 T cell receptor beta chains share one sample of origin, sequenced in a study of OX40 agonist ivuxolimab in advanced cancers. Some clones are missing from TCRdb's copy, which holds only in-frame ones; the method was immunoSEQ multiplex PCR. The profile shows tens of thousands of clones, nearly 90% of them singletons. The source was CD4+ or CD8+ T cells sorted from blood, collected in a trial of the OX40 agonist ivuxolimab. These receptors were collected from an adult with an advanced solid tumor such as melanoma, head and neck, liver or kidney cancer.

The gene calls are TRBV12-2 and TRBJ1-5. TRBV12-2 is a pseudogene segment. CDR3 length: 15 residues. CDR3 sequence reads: CASRFRPSGNQPQHF. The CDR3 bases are TGTGCAAGTCGCTTTCGGCCCAGCGGCAATCAGCCCCAGCATTTT.

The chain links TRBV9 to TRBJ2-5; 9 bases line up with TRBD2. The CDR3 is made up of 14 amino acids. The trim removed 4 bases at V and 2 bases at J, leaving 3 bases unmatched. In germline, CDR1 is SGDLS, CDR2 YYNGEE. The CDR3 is CASSSGLAQETQYF. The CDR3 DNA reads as TGTGCCAGCAGCTCCGGACTAGCGCAAGAGACCCAGTACTTC.

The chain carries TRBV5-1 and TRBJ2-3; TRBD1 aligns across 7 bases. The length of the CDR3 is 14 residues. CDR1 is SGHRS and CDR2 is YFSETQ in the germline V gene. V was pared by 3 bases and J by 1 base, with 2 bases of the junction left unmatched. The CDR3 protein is CASSSGQGTDTQYF. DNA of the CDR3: TGCGCCAGCAGCTCCGGACAGGGCACAGATACGCAGTATTTT.

CDR3 region: CASSPRDLSSYNEQFF. Written as DNA, the CDR3 is TGTGCCAGCAGCCCCCGGGACTTGAGCTCCTACAATGAGCAGTTCTTC. The chain has TRBV5-8 and TRBJ2-1; D might be TRBD2 (6 bases). Trimming removed 4 bases from V and 0 bases from J, with 14 bases in between. The CDR3 has 16 residues. Germline values: CDR1 SGHTS, CDR2 YDEGEE. The full variable domain, rest sourced from reference TRBV5-8 and TRBJ2-1, is EAGVTQSPTHLIKTRGQQATLRCSPISGHTSVYWYQQALGLGLQFLLWYDEGEERNRGNFPPRFSGRQFPNYSSELNVNALELEDSALYLCASSPRDLSSYNEQFFGPGTRLTVL.

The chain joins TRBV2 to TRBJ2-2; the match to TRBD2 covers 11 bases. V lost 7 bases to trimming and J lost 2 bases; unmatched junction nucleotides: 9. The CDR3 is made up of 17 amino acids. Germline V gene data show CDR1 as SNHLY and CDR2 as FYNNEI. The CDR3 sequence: CASTLGLAGGNTGELFF. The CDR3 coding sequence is TGTGCCAGCACCTTGGGGCTAGCGGGAGGTAACACCGGGGAGCTGTTTTTT. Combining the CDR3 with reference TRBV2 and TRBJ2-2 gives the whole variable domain EPEVTQTPSHQVTQMGQEVILRCVPISNHLYFYWYRQILGQKVEFLVSFYNNEISEKSEIFDDQFSVERPDGSNFTLKIRSTKLEDSAMYFCASTLGLAGGNTGELFFGEGSRLTVL.

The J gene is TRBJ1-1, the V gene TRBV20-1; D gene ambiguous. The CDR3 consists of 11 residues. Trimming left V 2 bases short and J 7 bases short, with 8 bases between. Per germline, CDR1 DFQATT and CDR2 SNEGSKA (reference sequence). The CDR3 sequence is CSARFASEAFF. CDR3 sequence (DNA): TGCAGTGCTAGATTCGCCAGTGAAGCTTTCTTT.

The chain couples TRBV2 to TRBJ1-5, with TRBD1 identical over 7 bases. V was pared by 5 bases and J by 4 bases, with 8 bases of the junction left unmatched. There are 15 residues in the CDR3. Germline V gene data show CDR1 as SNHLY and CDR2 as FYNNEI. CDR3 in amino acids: CASSPTGTENQPQHF. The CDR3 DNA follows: TGTGCCAGCAGTCCTACCGGGACAGAGAATCAGCCCCAGCATTTT.

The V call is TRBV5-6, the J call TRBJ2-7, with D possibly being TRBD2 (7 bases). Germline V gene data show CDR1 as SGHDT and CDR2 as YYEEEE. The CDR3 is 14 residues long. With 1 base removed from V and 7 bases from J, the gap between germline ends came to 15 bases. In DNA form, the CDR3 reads TGTGCCAGCAGCTTGCACAGGGCGGGGGAGGAGCAGTACTTC. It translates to CASSLHRAGEEQYF. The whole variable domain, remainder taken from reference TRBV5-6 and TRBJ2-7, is DAGVTQSPTHLIKTRGQQVTLRCSPKSGHDTVSWYQQALGQGPQFIFQYYEEEERQRGNFPDRFSGHQFPNYSSELNVNALLLGDSALYLCASSLHRAGEEQYFGPGTRLTVT.

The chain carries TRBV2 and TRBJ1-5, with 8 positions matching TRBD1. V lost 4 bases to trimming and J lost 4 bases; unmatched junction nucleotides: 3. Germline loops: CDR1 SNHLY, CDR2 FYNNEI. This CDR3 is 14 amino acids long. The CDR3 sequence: CASSGQGLNQPQHF. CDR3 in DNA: TGTGCCAGCAGTGGACAGGGGTTAAATCAGCCCCAGCATTTT.

The CDR3 DNA follows: TGCGCCAGCTCCCTGGGGACGGACGAGCAGTACTTC. It specifies CASSLGTDEQYF. The J gene is TRBJ2-7, the V gene TRBV5-1, with D perhaps TRBD1 or TRBD2 (5 bases each). CDR3 length: 12 amino acids. The V and J ends lost 7 bases and 5 bases respectively, with 13 bases between them. The V gene's germline CDR1 is SGHRS and CDR2 YFSETQ.

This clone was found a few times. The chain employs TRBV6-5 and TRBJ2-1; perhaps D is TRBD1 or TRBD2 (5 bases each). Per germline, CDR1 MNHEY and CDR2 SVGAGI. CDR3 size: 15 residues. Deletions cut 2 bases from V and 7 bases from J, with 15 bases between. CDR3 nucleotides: TGTGCCAGCAGTTACCGGGGCTTGGTTGAGAATGAGCAGTTCTTC. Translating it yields CASSYRGLVENEQFF.

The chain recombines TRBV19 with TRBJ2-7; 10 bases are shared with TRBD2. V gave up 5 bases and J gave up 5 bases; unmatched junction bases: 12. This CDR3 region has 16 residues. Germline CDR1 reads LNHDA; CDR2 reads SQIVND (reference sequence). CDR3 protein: CASSASGSRFIDEQYF. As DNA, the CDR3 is TGTGCCAGTAGTGCTAGCGGGAGTCGTTTTATCGACGAGCAGTACTTC.

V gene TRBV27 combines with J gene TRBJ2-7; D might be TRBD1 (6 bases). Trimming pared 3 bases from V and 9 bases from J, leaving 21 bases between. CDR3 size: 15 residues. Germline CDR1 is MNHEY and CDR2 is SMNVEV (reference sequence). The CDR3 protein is CASSFASVRGSPQYF. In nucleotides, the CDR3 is TGTGCCAGCAGTTTCGCATCCGTTAGGGGGAGCCCGCAGTACTTC.

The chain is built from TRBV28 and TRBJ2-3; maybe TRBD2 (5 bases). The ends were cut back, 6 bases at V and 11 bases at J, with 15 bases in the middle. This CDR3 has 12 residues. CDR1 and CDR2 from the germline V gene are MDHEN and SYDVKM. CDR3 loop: CASSPTSQKQYF. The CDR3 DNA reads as TGTGCCAGCAGCCCTACTAGTCAGAAGCAGTATTTT.

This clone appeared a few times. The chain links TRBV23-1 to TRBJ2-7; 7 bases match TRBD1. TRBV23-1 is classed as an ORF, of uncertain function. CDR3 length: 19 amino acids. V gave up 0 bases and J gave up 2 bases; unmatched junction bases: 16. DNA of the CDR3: TGCGCCAGCAGTCAATCATCGGGCCTGGACAGGAAAAAGGCCTACGAGCAGTACTTC. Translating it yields CASSQSSGLDRKKAYEQYF.

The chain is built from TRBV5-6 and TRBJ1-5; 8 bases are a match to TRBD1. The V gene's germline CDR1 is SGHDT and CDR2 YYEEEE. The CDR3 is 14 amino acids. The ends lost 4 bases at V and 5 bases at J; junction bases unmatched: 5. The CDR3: CASSRRQGHQPQHF. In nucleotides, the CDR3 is TGTGCCAGCAGCCGTAGACAGGGGCATCAGCCCCAGCATTTT.

The CDR3 DNA sequence: TGTGCCATCAGTGGGACAGGGGAACAGCCCCAGCATTTT. Protein: CAISGTGEQPQHF. The chain couples TRBV10-3 to TRBJ1-5, with 9 nucleotides matching TRBD1. Germline V gives CDR1 ENHRY, CDR2 SYGVKD. Unmatched junction bases numbered 2, after V lost 4 bases and J lost 7 bases. CDR3 length equals 13 residues.

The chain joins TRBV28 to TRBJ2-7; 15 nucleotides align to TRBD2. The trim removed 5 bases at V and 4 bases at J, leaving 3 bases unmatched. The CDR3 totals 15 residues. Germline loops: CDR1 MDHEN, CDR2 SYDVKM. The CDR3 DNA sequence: TGTGCCAGCAGTCCGGGACTAGCGGGAGGTTACGAGCAGTACTTC. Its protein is CASSPGLAGGYEQYF.

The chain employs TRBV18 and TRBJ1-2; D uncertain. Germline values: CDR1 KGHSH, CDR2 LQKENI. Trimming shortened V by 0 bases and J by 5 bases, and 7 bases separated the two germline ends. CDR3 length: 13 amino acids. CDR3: CASSPPSGYGYTF. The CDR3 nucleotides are TGTGCCAGCTCACCACCATCGGGGTATGGCTACACCTTC.

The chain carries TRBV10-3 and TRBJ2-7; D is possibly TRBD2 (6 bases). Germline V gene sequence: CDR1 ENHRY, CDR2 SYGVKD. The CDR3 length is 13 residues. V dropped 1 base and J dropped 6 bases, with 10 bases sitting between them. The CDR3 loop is CAISEWLEGEQYF. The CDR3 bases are TGTGCCATCAGTGAGTGGCTGGAGGGCGAGCAGTACTTC.

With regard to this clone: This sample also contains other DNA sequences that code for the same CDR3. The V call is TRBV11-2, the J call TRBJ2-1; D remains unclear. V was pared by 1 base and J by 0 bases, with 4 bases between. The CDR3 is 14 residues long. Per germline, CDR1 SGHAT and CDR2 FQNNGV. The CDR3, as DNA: TGTGCCAGCAGCTTAGGTGGCTCCTACAATGAGCAGTTCTTC. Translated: CASSLGGSYNEQFF.

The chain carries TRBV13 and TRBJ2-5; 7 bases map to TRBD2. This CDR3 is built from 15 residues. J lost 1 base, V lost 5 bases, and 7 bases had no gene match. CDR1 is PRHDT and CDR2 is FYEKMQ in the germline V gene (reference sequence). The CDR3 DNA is TGTGCCAGCAGCACCAGGGCGGGGGTCCAAGAGACCCAGTACTTC. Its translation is CASSTRAGVQETQYF. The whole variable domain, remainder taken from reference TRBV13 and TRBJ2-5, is AAGVIQSPRHLIKEKRETATLKCYPIPRHDTVYWYQQGPGQDPQFLISFYEKMQSDKGSIPDRFSAQQFSDYHSELNMSSLELGDSALYFCASSTRAGVQETQYFGPGTRLLVL.

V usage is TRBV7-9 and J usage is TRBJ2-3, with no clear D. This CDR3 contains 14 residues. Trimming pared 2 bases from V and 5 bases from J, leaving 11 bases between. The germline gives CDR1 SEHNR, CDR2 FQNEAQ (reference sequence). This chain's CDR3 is CASSLSGMEDTQYF. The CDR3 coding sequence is TGTGCCAGCAGCTTAAGTGGGATGGAAGATACGCAGTATTTT. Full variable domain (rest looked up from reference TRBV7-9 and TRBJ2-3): DTGVSQNPRHKITKRGQNVTFRCDPISEHNRLYWYRQTLGQGPEFLTYFQNEAQLEKSRLLSDRFSAERPKGSFSTLEIQRTEQGDSAMYLCASSLSGMEDTQYFGPGTRLTVL.

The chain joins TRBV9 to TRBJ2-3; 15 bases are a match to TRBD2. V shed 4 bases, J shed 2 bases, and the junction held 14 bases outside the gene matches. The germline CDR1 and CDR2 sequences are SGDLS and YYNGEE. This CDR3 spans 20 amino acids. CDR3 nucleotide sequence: TGTGCCAGCAGCCTGGGGACTAGCGGGAGGCATACTCCCACCACAGATACGCAGTATTTT. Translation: CASSLGTSGRHTPTTDTQYF. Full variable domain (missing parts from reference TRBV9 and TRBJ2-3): DSGVTQTPKHLITATGQRVTLRCSPRSGDLSVYWYQQSLDQGLQFLIQYYNGEERAKGNILERFSAQQFPDLHSELNLSSLELGDSALYFCASSLGTSGRHTPTTDTQYFGPGTRLTVL.

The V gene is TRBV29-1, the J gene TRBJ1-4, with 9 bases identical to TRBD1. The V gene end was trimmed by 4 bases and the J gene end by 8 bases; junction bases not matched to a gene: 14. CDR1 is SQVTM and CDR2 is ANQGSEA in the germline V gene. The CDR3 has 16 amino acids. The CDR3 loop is CSVASGRGQGQEKLFF. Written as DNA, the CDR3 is TGCAGCGTTGCGTCCGGACGAGGACAGGGGCAAGAAAAACTGTTTTTT.

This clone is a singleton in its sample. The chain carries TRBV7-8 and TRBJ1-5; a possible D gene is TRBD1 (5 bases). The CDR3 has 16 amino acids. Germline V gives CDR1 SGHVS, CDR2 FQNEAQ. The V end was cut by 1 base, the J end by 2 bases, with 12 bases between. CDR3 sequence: CASSLGPGDGNQPQHF. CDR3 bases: TGTGCCAGCAGCTTAGGGCCCGGGGACGGCAATCAGCCCCAGCATTTT.

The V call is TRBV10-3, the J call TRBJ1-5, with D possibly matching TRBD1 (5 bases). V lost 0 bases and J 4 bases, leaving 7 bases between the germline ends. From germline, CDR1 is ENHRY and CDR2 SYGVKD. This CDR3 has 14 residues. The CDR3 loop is CAISESRGNQPQHF. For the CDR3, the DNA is TGTGCCATCAGTGAGTCGAGGGGAAATCAGCCCCAGCATTTT.